The present T cell receptor beta chain was sequenced within a study of T-cell memory formation after mild COVID-19. Study-wide results and limits: Within pre-infection memory, some responding clones were found, suggesting cross-reactive memory joined. Most CD4+ clones that shrank were in CM and EM, while CD8+ ones turned up in EMRA.

A remark on this clonotype: Antigen specificity is unknown.

TCRdb re-derived calls from the 5' RACE reads in MiXCR, one entry per CDR3 protein. The repertoire holds about 420,000 distinct CDR3 sequences, 23% seen once, with roughly 14% in the top ten. Germline V gene data show CDR1 as MNHEY and CDR2 as SVGAGI. The CDR3 length is 15 residues. With 4 bases removed from V and 0 bases from J, the gap between germline ends came to 11 bases. Sequencing used PBMCs or a T cell subset sorted from them (not recorded which). The TCR sequence derives from an adult woman who had mild COVID-19 (a few samples of this study predate the infection). Cell type and time point are not known. The chain links TRBV6-5 to TRBJ2-3; perhaps TRBD2 as D (7 bases). The CDR3 loop reads CASSWGGTSTDTQYF. The CDR3 DNA reads as TGTGCCAGCAGTTGGGGGGGCACTAGCACAGATACGCAGTATTTT.